Following are 8 T cell receptor beta chains from one sample sequenced in a study of blood T cell repertoires in COVID-19. The repertoire was sequenced with immunoSEQ multiplex PCR; TCRdb's copy has only in-frame clones and lacks some. The profile shows about 190,000 clones, 82% of them singletons. Input material: peripheral blood. These receptors originate from a woman aged 60-75 years with COVID-19, enrolled during active disease.

This chain joins TRBV6-6 and TRBJ2-5, with 10 bases fitting TRBD1. The CDR3 length is 16 residues. In germline, CDR1 is MNHNY, CDR2 SVGAGI (reference sequence). The V and J ends lost 7 bases and 5 bases, in that order; junction bases with no gene match: 13. The CDR3 DNA follows: TGTGCCAGCACCGAACAGAGGGACAGGGGTAGGGAGACCCAGTACTTC. Its translation: CASTEQRDRGRETQYF.

This chain links TRBV10-3 with TRBJ1-3; maybe TRBD1 (6 bases). The V end lost 3 bases, the J end lost 2 bases, and 17 bases lay between the germline ends. This CDR3 region has 17 residues. Germline V gene sequence: CDR1 ENHRY, CDR2 SYGVKD. CDR3 coding DNA: TGTGCCATCAGTGACAGTGTCAGGGGTCCTGCTGGAAACACCATATATTTT. This codes for CAISDSVRGPAGNTIYF.

The rearrangement uses TRBV2 and TRBJ1-2; a weak D match, TRBD1 (6 bases). There are 13 residues in the CDR3. The V end lost 2 bases, the J end lost 7 bases, and 11 bases lay between the germline ends. Germline loops: CDR1 SNHLY, CDR2 FYNNEI. The CDR3 region has the DNA TGTGCCAGCAGTGAACCACAGGGAATTGGCTACACCTTC. Its protein product is CASSEPQGIGYTF.

The V and J genes are TRBV24-1 and TRBJ2-1, with 7 bases fitting TRBD2. V shed 8 bases and J 2 bases; nucleotides not matched to a gene: 2. This CDR3 comprises 13 residues. Germline V gene lookup returns CDR1 KGHDR and CDR2 SFDVKD. Here the CDR3 reads CATTSGPYNEQFF. Written as DNA, the CDR3 is TGTGCCACCACTAGCGGTCCCTACAATGAGCAGTTCTTC.

About this clone itself: This specimen includes other DNA sequences encoding the same CDR3. The V call is TRBV28, the J call TRBJ2-2; D is ambiguous. Germline V gives CDR1 MDHEN, CDR2 SYDVKM. The CDR3 runs 12 residues. Trimming took 4 bases from V and 5 from J, leaving 5 bases between them. DNA of the CDR3: TGTGCCAGCAGTTCTCCGACCGGGGAGCTGTTTTTT. Amino acids: CASSSPTGELFF. The full variable domain, with the rest looked up from reference TRBV28 and TRBJ2-2, is DVKVTQSSRYLVKRTGEKVFLECVQDMDHENMFWYRQDPGLGLRLIYFSYDVKMKEKGDIPEGYSVSREKKERFSLILESASTNQTSMYLCASSSPTGELFFGEGSRLTVL.

This chain connects TRBV30 to TRBJ1-2; TRBD1 might be the D (6 bases). Trimming removed 0 bases at V and 5 bases at J, with 13 bases between. This CDR3 has 14 residues. Germline lookup yields CDR1 GTSNPN and CDR2 SVGIG (reference sequence). The DNA for the CDR3 is TGTGCCTGGAGTGTAGCTTTAGGGACATATGGCTACACCTTC. Translation gives CAWSVALGTYGYTF.

This clone was observed many times. The rearrangement links TRBV5-4 to TRBJ2-6; perhaps TRBD1 as D (6 bases). CDR1 is SGHNT, CDR2 YYREEE, per germline (reference sequence). V was pared by 4 bases and J by 2 bases, with 10 bases between. The length of the CDR3 is 15 residues. The CDR3 sequence: CASSTGYPGANVLTF. Written as DNA, the CDR3 is TGTGCCAGCAGCACAGGGTACCCTGGGGCCAACGTCCTGACTTTC.

The J gene is TRBJ2-2, the V gene TRBV4-1; D gene ambiguous. Germline V CDR1 and CDR2: MGHRA, YSYEKL. This CDR3 spans 16 amino acids. V shed 1 base and J shed 4 bases, with 13 bases lying between them. This CDR3 is CASSQALLVSTGELFF. The CDR3, as DNA: TGCGCCAGCAGCCAAGCATTGCTGGTTAGCACCGGGGAGCTGTTTTTT.